These 12 T cell receptor beta chains were all obtained from the same sample, sequenced in a study of cytomegalovirus exposure and HLA in healthy donors. Here immunoSEQ multiplex PCR was the method, and the copy in TCRdb shows in-frame clones only, minus some. The sample yields about 220,000 clones, 80% to 85% seen once. The specimen sequenced was PBMCs. The receptor set was obtained from a woman in her thirties in good health and CMV-seropositive.

The V and J genes are TRBV27 and TRBJ2-1; D may be TRBD1 or TRBD2 (6 bases each). The CDR3 is made up of 16 amino acids. Germline lookup yields CDR1 MNHEY and CDR2 SMNVEV (reference sequence). Trimming shortened V by 7 bases and J by 6 bases, and 22 bases separated the two germline ends. This chain's CDR3 is CASTPQGGSRVNEQFF. As DNA, the CDR3 is TGTGCCAGCACACCCCAAGGGGGGTCCCGGGTCAATGAGCAGTTCTTC.

Turning to this clone: Other DNA sequences in the sample encode the same CDR3. The genes are TRBV30 and TRBJ2-1; D is unclear. This CDR3 is 14 amino acids long. Germline V gene data show CDR1 as GTSNPN and CDR2 as SVGIG (reference sequence). The germline V and J ends were trimmed by 0 bases and 0 bases, with 6 bases remaining between them. The CDR3 is CAWSVGSSYNEQFF. CDR3 bases: TGTGCCTGGAGTGTGGGTAGCTCCTACAATGAGCAGTTCTTC.

The J gene is TRBJ2-7, the V gene TRBV10-3, with D perhaps TRBD1 (5 bases). CDR3 size: 14 residues. Germline assignment: CDR1 ENHRY and CDR2 SYGVKD. V dropped 0 bases and J dropped 3 bases, with 9 bases sitting between them. DNA of the CDR3: TGTGCCATCAGTGAGTCGAGACAGAACTACGAGCAGTACTTC. Protein sequence: CAISESRQNYEQYF.

The chain couples TRBV30 to TRBJ1-2; possibly TRBD1 for D (5 bases). This CDR3 is built from 14 residues. Germline V gene sequence: CDR1 GTSNPN, CDR2 SVGIG (reference sequence). Trimming removed 1 base at V and 4 bases at J, with 13 bases between. CDR3 DNA sequence: TGTGCCTGGAGTGAGAGGGGCGTGGGCTATGGCTACACCTTC. Residues: CAWSERGVGYGYTF.

The chain joins TRBV13 to TRBJ2-1, with 10 bases lining up with TRBD2. The CDR3 spans 15 residues. CDR1 is PRHDT, CDR2 FYEKMQ, per germline (reference sequence). The junction had 3 bases not matched to a gene; V was cut back by 0 bases and J by 7 bases. CDR3 coding DNA: TGTGCCAGCAGCTTAGGAGCGGGAGGGCCGAATGAGCAGTTCTTC. It is translated as CASSLGAGGPNEQFF. Using reference TRBV13 and TRBJ2-1 for the parts outside the CDR3, the full variable domain is AAGVIQSPRHLIKEKRETATLKCYPIPRHDTVYWYQQGPGQDPQFLISFYEKMQSDKGSIPDRFSAQQFSDYHSELNMSSLELGDSALYFCASSLGAGGPNEQFFGPGTRLTVL.

The V and J genes are TRBV13 and TRBJ2-7; D is uncertain. Germline V gives CDR1 PRHDT, CDR2 FYEKMQ (reference sequence). The CDR3 length is 15 residues. V lost 1 base and J 3 bases, leaving 13 bases between the germline ends. The CDR3 bases are TGTGCCAGCAGCTTAGTGGCAGACTCTCGCTACGAGCAGTACTTC. Translated, it gives CASSLVADSRYEQYF.

This sequence joins TRBV11-2 and TRBJ1-3; D remains ambiguous. CDR1 is SGHAT, CDR2 FQNNGV, per germline. V lost 5 bases and J lost 5, with 10 bases in between. This CDR3 contains 13 residues. The CDR3 DNA is TGTGCCAGCAGCAACCAACAGAGAAACACCATATATTTT. It encodes CASSNQQRNTIYF.

J is TRBJ1-4 and V is TRBV28, with TRBD1 identical over 7 bases. The CDR3 has 17 residues. CDR1 MDHEN and CDR2 SYDVKM come from the germline V gene. Losses at the gene ends were 4 bases for V and 7 bases for J; bases not matched to a gene: 15. CDR3 DNA sequence: TGTGCCAGCAGTTCCCTATCCCTGACAGGGACGGGTGAAAAACTGTTTTTT. Translating it yields CASSSLSLTGTGEKLFF.

J is TRBJ2-7 and V is TRBV11-3; TRBD1 matches 7 bases. The CDR3 contains 15 residues. The germline V gene has CDR1 SGHNT and CDR2 YENEEA. The J segment lost 5 bases and the V segment lost 4 bases, leaving 11 bases of the junction unmatched. Written as DNA, the CDR3 is TGTGCCAGCAGCTACTTGGGTAGGGGGCAGGACGAGCAGTACTTC. Translation: CASSYLGRGQDEQYF.

The chain is built from TRBV30 and TRBJ2-1; TRBD2 might be the D (6 bases). Trimming removed 6 bases at V and 5 bases at J, with 17 bases between. The length of the CDR3 is 14 residues. Germline CDR1 and CDR2: GTSNPN and SVGIG (reference sequence). CDR3 in DNA: TGTGCCTGCCCTACTAGCCGGGCTGACAATGAGCAGTTCTTC. It is translated as CACPTSRADNEQFF.

The chain has TRBV11-3 and TRBJ2-3, with D possibly being TRBD1 (5 bases). Between the trimmed V and J ends, which lost 1 base and 2 bases, there was a span of 7 bases. The CDR3 totals 14 residues. Germline V gene lookup returns CDR1 SGHNT and CDR2 YENEEA. CDR3 sequence: CASSLGGSTDTQYF. The CDR3 nucleotides are TGTGCCAGCAGCTTAGGGGGCTCCACAGATACGCAGTATTTT.

The chain is built from TRBV4-3 and TRBJ1-2; D perhaps matches TRBD1 (6 bases). V was clipped by 0 bases and J by 8 bases, with 16 bases between them. There are 15 residues in the CDR3. CDR1 and CDR2 from the germline V gene are LGHNA and YSLEER. Here the CDR3 reads CASSQDLGYRVGYTF. CDR3 bases: TGCGCCAGCAGCCAAGATCTGGGCTACAGGGTAGGCTACACCTTC.